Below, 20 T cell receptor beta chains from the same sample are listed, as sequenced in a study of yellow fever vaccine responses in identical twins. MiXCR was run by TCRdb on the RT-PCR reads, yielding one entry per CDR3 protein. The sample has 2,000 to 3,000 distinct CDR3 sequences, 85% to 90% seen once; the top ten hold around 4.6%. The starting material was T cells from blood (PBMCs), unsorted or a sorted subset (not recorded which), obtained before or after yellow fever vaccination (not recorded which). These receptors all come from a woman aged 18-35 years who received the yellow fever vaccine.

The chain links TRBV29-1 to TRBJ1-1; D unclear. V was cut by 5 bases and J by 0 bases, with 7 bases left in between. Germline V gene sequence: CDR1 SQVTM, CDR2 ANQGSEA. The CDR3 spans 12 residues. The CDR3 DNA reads TGCAGCGTTTCCACCCTGAACACTGAAGCTTTCTTT. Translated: CSVSTLNTEAFF.

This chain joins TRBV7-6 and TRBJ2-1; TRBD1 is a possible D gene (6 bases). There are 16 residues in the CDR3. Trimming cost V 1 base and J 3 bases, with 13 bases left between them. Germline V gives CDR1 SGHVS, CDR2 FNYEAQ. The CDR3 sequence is CASSLEVGASYNEQFF. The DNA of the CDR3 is TGTGCCAGCAGCTTAGAGGTGGGGGCGAGCTACAATGAGCAGTTCTTC.

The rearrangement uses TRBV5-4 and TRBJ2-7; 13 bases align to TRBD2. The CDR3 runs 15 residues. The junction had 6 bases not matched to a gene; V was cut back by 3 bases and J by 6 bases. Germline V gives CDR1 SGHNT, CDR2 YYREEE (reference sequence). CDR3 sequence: CASSWTSGSFGEQYF. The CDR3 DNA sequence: TGTGCCAGCAGCTGGACTAGCGGGAGCTTTGGCGAGCAGTACTTC.

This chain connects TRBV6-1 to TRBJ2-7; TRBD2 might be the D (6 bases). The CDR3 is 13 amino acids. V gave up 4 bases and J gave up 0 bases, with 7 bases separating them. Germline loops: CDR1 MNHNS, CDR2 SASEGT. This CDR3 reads CASSGGVSYEQYF. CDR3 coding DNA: TGTGCCAGCAGTGGCGGGGTCTCCTACGAGCAGTACTTC.

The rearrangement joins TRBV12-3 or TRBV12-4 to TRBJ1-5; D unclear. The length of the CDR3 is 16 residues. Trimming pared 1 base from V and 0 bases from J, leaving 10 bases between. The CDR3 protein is CASSLVSSLSNQPQHF. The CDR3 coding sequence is TGTGCCAGCAGTTTAGTTAGCTCCCTTAGCAATCAGCCCCAGCATTTT.

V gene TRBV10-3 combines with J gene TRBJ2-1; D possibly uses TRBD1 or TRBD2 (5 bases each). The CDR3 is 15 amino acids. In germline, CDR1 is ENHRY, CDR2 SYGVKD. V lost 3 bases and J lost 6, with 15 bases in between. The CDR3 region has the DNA TGTGCCATCAGTGACCGGGACCCCGACGCCAATGAGCAGTTCTTC. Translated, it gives CAISDRDPDANEQFF.

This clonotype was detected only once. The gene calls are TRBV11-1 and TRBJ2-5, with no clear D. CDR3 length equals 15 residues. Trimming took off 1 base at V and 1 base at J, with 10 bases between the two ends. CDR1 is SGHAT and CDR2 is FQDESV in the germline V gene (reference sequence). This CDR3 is CASSLVLGVQETQYF. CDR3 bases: TGTGCCAGCAGCTTAGTCCTTGGGGTCCAAGAGACCCAGTACTTC. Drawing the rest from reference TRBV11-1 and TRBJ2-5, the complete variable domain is EAEVAQSPRYKITEKSQAVAFWCDPISGHATLYWYRQILGQGPELLVQFQDESVVDDSQLPKDRFSAERLKGVDSTLKIQPAELGDSAMYLCASSLVLGVQETQYFGPGTRLLVL.

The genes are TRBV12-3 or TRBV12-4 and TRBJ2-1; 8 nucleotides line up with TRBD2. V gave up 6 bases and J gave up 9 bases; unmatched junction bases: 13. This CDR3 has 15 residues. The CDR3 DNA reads TGTGCCAGCAGAACACCTGGGACTAGAATCGGTGAGCAGTTCTTC. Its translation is CASRTPGTRIGEQFF.

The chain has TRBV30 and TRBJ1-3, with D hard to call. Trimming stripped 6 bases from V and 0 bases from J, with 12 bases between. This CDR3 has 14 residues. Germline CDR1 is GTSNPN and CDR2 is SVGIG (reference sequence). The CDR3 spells CACRSEPSGNTIYF. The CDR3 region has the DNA TGTGCCTGCCGATCTGAGCCCTCTGGAAACACCATATATTTT.

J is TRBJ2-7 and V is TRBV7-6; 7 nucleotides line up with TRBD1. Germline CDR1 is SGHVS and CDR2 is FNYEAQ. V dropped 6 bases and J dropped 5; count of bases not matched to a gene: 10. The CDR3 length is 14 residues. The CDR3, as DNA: TGTGCCAGCAGAATTATCCAGGGGGTCGACGAGCAGTACTTC. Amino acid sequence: CASRIIQGVDEQYF.

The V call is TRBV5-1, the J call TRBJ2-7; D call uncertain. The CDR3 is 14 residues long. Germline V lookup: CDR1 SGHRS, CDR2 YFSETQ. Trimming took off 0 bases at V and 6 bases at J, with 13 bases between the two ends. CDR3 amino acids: CASSLEGSVSEQYF. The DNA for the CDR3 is TGCGCCAGCAGCTTGGAAGGTTCTGTGAGCGAGCAGTACTTC.

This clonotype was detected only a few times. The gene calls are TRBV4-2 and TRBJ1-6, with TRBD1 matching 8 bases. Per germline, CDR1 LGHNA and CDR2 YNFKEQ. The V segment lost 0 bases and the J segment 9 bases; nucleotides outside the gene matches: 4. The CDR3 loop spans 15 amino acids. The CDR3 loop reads CASSQEAGGGSPLHF. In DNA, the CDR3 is TGTGCCAGCAGCCAAGAAGCAGGGGGCGGTTCACCCCTCCACTTT.

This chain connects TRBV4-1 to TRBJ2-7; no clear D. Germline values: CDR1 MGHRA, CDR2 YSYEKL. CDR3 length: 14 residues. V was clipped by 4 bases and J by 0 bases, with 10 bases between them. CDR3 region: CASSLKNPSYEQYF. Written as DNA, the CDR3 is TGCGCCAGCAGCCTCAAGAACCCCTCCTACGAGCAGTACTTC.

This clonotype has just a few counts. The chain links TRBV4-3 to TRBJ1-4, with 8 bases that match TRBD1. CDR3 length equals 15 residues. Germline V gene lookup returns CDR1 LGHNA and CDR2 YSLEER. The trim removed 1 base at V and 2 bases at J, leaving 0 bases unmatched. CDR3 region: CASSQGTGTNEKLFF. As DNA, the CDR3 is TGCGCCAGCAGCCAAGGGACAGGGACTAATGAAAAACTGTTTTTT.

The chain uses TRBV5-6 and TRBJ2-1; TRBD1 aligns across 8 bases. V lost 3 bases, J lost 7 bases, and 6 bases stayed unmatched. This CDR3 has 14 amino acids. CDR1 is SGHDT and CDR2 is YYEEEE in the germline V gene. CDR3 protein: CASSSGQGWNEQFF. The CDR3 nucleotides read TGTGCCAGCAGCTCAGGACAGGGCTGGAATGAGCAGTTCTTC.

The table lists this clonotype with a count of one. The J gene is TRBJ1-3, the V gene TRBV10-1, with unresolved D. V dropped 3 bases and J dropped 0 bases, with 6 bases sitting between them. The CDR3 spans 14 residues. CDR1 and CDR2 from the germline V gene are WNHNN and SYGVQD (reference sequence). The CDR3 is CASSEWSSGNTIYF. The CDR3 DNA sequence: TGCGCCAGCAGTGAATGGAGCTCTGGAAACACCATATATTTT.

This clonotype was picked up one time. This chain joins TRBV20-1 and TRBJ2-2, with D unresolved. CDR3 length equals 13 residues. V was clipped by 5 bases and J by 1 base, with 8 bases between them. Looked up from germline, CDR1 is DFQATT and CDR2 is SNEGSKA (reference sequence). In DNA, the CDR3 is TGCAGTGCTGGTGGACGGAACACCGGGGAGCTGTTTTTT. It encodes CSAGGRNTGELFF.

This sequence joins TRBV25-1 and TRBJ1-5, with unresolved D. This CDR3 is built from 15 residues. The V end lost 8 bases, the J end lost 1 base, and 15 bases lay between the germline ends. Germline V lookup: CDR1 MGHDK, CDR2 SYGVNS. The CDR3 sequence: CASGRLGRSNQPQHF. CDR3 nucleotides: TGTGCCAGCGGGAGGTTGGGTCGGAGCAATCAGCCCCAGCATTTT.

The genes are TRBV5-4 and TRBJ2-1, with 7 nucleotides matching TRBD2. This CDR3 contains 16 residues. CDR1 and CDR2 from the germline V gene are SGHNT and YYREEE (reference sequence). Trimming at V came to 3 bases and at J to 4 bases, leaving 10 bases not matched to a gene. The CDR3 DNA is TGTGCCAGCAGCTCTCCCCTAGCGGTCCAATACAATGAGCAGTTCTTC. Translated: CASSSPLAVQYNEQFF.

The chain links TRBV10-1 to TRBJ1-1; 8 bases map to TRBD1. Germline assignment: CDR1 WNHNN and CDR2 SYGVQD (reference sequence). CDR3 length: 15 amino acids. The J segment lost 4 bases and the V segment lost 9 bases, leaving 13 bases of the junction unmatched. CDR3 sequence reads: CARTTTGERVTEAFF. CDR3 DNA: TGCGCCAGGACGACGACAGGGGAAAGAGTCACTGAAGCTTTCTTT.